Presented here are 20 T cell receptor beta chains from one specimen sequenced in a study of blood T cell repertoires in COVID-19. Sequencing used immunoSEQ multiplex PCR; TCRdb keeps in-frame clones, though not all of them. The table has some 270,000 clones, around 85% seen once; the top ten hold around 1%. The sample was peripheral blood. Source of these receptors: a human donor with COVID-19, enrolled during active disease. The donor label of this sample is uncertain.

This chain connects TRBV13 to TRBJ2-7; TRBD2 might be the D (5 bases). Trimming left V 1 base short and J 5 bases short, with 18 bases between. Per germline, CDR1 PRHDT and CDR2 FYEKMQ (reference sequence). This CDR3 spans 16 amino acids. The CDR3 sequence: CASSLAAPGGSDEQYF. In DNA, the CDR3 is TGTGCCAGCAGCTTAGCCGCCCCCGGCGGGTCCGACGAGCAGTACTTC.

This clone was seen once. The chain carries TRBV30 and TRBJ2-2; possible D gene TRBD2, 5 bases. Trimming took off 3 bases at V and 3 bases at J, with 14 bases between the two ends. The CDR3 sequence is 15 residues long. Germline V gene data show CDR1 as GTSNPN and CDR2 as SVGIG (reference sequence). The CDR3 region has the DNA TGTGCCTGGAGCCGCCTCCCCGGGGACACCGGGGAGCTGTTTTTT. Translating it yields CAWSRLPGDTGELFF. The whole variable domain, filled in from reference TRBV30 and TRBJ2-2, reads SQTIHQWPATLVQPVGSPLSLECTVEGTSNPNLYWYRQAAGRGLQLLFYSVGIGQISSEVPQNLSASRPQDRQFILSSKKLLLSDSGFYLCAWSRLPGDTGELFFGEGSRLTVL.

J is TRBJ1-2 and V is TRBV5-6; 10 bases align to TRBD1. From germline, CDR1 is SGHDT and CDR2 YYEEEE. With V trimmed by 4 bases and J by 8 bases, 8 bases remained unmatched. The CDR3 runs 14 residues. CDR3 in amino acids: CASSPPGQGKGYTF. The CDR3 coding sequence is TGTGCCAGCAGCCCTCCGGGACAGGGGAAAGGCTACACCTTC.

The chain couples TRBV5-1 to TRBJ2-2, with D perhaps TRBD1 (5 bases). The CDR3 extends over 15 amino acids. Germline loops: CDR1 SGHRS, CDR2 YFSETQ. Trimming shortened V by 9 bases and J by 6 bases, and 21 bases separated the two germline ends. The CDR3 region has the DNA TGCGCCACCCGAGCCAGGGTCTCAGATCCCGGGGAGCTGTTTTTT. Its translation: CATRARVSDPGELFF.

The chain couples TRBV12-3 or TRBV12-4 to TRBJ2-3; unclear D gene. The CDR3 runs to 13 residues. V was pared by 7 bases and J by 8 bases, with 16 bases between. CDR3 DNA sequence: TGTGCCAGCACCCTACTCTCGCACGGTACGCAGTATTTT. Translated: CASTLLSHGTQYF.

This sequence joins TRBV6-2 or TRBV6-3 and TRBJ1-5, with D perhaps TRBD1 (5 bases). The V end lost 5 bases, the J end lost 8 bases, and 16 bases lay between the germline ends. Germline CDR1 reads MNHEY; CDR2 reads SVGEGT. This CDR3 has 14 amino acids. The DNA of the CDR3 is TGTGCCAGCAGTCAACAGAGGGGAGGTGAGCCCCAGCATTTT. Encoded protein: CASSQQRGGEPQHF.

The rearrangement uses TRBV2 and TRBJ2-7; TRBD2 matches at 12 bases. J was trimmed by 5 bases and V by 1 base; bases with no gene match: 0. Germline lookup yields CDR1 SNHLY and CDR2 FYNNEI. The CDR3 is 14 amino acids. The CDR3 DNA sequence: TGTGCCAGCAGTGAAGGACTAGCGGGAGACGAGCAGTACTTC. Translation: CASSEGLAGDEQYF. Looking up the rest from reference TRBV2 and TRBJ2-7 gives the full variable domain: EPEVTQTPSHQVTQMGQEVILRCVPISNHLYFYWYRQILGQKVEFLVSFYNNEISEKSEIFDDQFSVERPDGSNFTLKIRSTKLEDSAMYFCASSEGLAGDEQYFGPGTRLTVT.

The chain combines TRBV18 with TRBJ2-3; D unclear. Trimming left V 5 bases short and J 0 bases short, with 6 bases between. Germline V lookup: CDR1 KGHSH, CDR2 LQKENI. This CDR3 region has 13 residues. The CDR3 reads CASSRLSTDTQYF. The CDR3 DNA sequence: TGTGCCAGCTCAAGACTGAGCACAGATACGCAGTATTTT.

The CDR3 is CASSPRQDEAFF. The CDR3 bases are TGTGCCAGCAGTCCTAGACAGGACGAAGCTTTCTTT. The rearrangement uses TRBV12-3 or TRBV12-4 and TRBJ1-1; possible D gene TRBD1, 6 bases. Trimming took off 5 bases at V and 8 bases at J, with 12 bases between the two ends. The length of the CDR3 is 12 residues.

The chain joins TRBV2 to TRBJ1-6, with D perhaps matching TRBD1 (6 bases). Trimming cost V 11 bases and J 7 bases, with 15 bases left between them. This CDR3 has 13 amino acids. Germline lookup yields CDR1 SNHLY and CDR2 FYNNEI. The CDR3 DNA sequence: TGTGCCGGAAAGACAGGCACCAATTCACCCCTCCACTTT. This codes for CAGKTGTNSPLHF.

The chain links TRBV27 to TRBJ2-7; 10 nucleotides match TRBD1. Losses at the gene ends were 6 bases for V and 2 bases for J; bases not matched to a gene: 4. The CDR3 consists of 14 residues. Germline V lookup: CDR1 MNHEY, CDR2 SMNVEV (reference sequence). The CDR3 DNA sequence: TGTGCCAGCAGCGGGACAGGGGACCCCTACGAGCAGTACTTC. It is translated as CASSGTGDPYEQYF.

This clone was found once. The V gene is TRBV27, the J gene TRBJ2-5; 8 bases align to TRBD1. V was clipped by 2 bases and J by 9 bases; unmatched bases: 8. The CDR3 runs to 14 residues. Germline CDR1 reads MNHEY; CDR2 reads SMNVEV (reference sequence). The CDR3 loop reads CASSLAGQGIAQYF. CDR3 in DNA: TGTGCCAGCAGTTTAGCCGGACAGGGAATAGCCCAGTACTTC.

This clone was seen once. J is TRBJ2-1 and V is TRBV12-5; TRBD2 agrees at 11 bases. From germline, CDR1 is LGHNT and CDR2 FRNRAP. The CDR3 sequence is 16 residues long. The V gene end was trimmed by 5 bases and the J gene end by 7 bases; junction bases not matched to a gene: 10. CDR3 in DNA: TGTGCTAGTGGTAGCTCAACGGGACTAGCGGTTAATGAGCAGTTCTTC. This codes for CASGSSTGLAVNEQFF.

There are a few counts of this clone. V and J are TRBV6-5 and TRBJ2-1; TRBD2 aligns across 12 bases. The germline V gene has CDR1 MNHEY and CDR2 SVGAGI. The V segment lost 5 bases and the J segment 8 bases; nucleotides outside the gene matches: 7. This CDR3 is 15 amino acids long. The CDR3: CASSMGLAGVDEQFF. CDR3 coding DNA: TGTGCCAGCAGTATGGGACTAGCGGGTGTAGATGAGCAGTTCTTC.

The chain links TRBV6-6 to TRBJ1-1, with TRBD1 matching 9 bases. Germline V CDR1 and CDR2: MNHNY, SVGAGI (reference sequence). This CDR3 spans 19 amino acids. The trim removed 6 bases at V and 3 bases at J, leaving 20 bases unmatched. This chain's CDR3 is CASSRRRGTGNRGDTEAFF. The CDR3 nucleotides read TGTGCCAGCAGCCGACGCCGTGGGACAGGGAATCGTGGTGACACTGAAGCTTTCTTT.

CDR3 bases: TGTGCCAGCAGCGTAGGGCCGGGTGGCAATTCACCCCTCCACTTT. This sequence encodes CASSVGPGGNSPLHF. The genes are TRBV9 and TRBJ1-6; no firm D call. This CDR3 has 15 amino acids. The V gene's germline CDR1 is SGDLS and CDR2 YYNGEE. V lost 0 bases to trimming and J lost 7 bases, with 11 bases between them. Based on the CDR3 plus reference TRBV9 and TRBJ1-6, the full variable domain is DSGVTQTPKHLITATGQRVTLRCSPRSGDLSVYWYQQSLDQGLQFLIQYYNGEERAKGNILERFSAQQFPDLHSELNLSSLELGDSALYFCASSVGPGGNSPLHFGNGTRLTVT.

This chain joins TRBV9 and TRBJ1-1, with 7 bases that match TRBD1. Losses at the gene ends were 3 bases for V and 3 bases for J; bases not matched to a gene: 2. CDR3 length equals 13 residues. CDR1 is SGDLS and CDR2 is YYNGEE in the germline V gene. The DNA of the CDR3 is TGTGCCAGCAGCGGGGACAGTCACACTGAAGCTTTCTTT. It yields the protein CASSGDSHTEAFF.

The CDR3 sequence is CASSPATSGRNEQFF. CDR3 sequence (DNA): TGTGCCAGCAGTCCGGCAACTAGCGGGAGAAATGAGCAGTTCTTC. The chain is built from TRBV6-5 and TRBJ2-1; 11 nucleotides align to TRBD2. There are 15 residues in the CDR3. Trimming at V came to 5 bases and at J to 7 bases, leaving 7 bases not matched to a gene. Germline CDR1 reads MNHEY; CDR2 reads SVGAGI.

The V gene is TRBV9, the J gene TRBJ2-7; 10 nucleotides agree with TRBD2. The junction had 5 bases not matched to a gene; V was cut back by 2 bases and J by 9 bases. The CDR3 length is 13 residues. Germline V gene data show CDR1 as SGDLS and CDR2 as YYNGEE. The DNA for the CDR3 is TGTGCCAGCAGCGTCCTAGCGGGAGTTCCGCAGTACTTC. It codes for CASSVLAGVPQYF.

The CDR3 DNA follows: TGCGCCAGCAGCCAGGGGACATACCTTGGGCCTGAAGCTTTCTTT. Amino acids: CASSQGTYLGPEAFF. The J gene is TRBJ1-1, the V gene TRBV4-3; possible D gene TRBD1, 6 bases. The germline V and J ends were trimmed by 3 bases and 6 bases, with 17 bases remaining between them. CDR3 size: 15 residues. Per germline, CDR1 LGHNA and CDR2 YSLEER.